These 8 T cell receptor beta chains were sequenced from one sample in a study of identical twins. TCRdb fed the 5' RACE reads into MiXCR, producing one record per CDR3 protein. The sample holds some 1,700,000 distinct CDR3 sequences, 25% to 35% seen once. Sequencing was done on a sample of cord blood. These receptor sequences come from a newborn girl in good health.

This clonotype was found a few times. The chain employs TRBV18 and TRBJ2-1; possible D gene TRBD2, 6 bases. Germline CDR1 KGHSH, CDR2 LQKENI. The CDR3 contains 16 residues. V shed 3 bases and J shed 9 bases, with 21 bases lying between them. The CDR3 DNA follows: TGTGCCAGCTCACCGGAGGGGAGAGCGAATAGGGGTGAGCAGTTCTTC. Translation: CASSPEGRANRGEQFF. The whole variable domain, remainder taken from reference TRBV18 and TRBJ2-1, is NAGVMQNPRHLVRRRGQEARLRCSPMKGHSHVYWYRQLPEEGLKFMVYLQKENIIDESGMPKERFSAEFPKEGPSILRIQQVVRGDSAAYFCASSPEGRANRGEQFFGPGTRLTVL.

The chain carries TRBV20-1 and TRBJ2-3; 11 positions match TRBD2. Germline trimming cut 5 bases from V and 3 bases from J; bases unmatched to any gene: 7. This CDR3 region has 15 residues. Germline CDR1 reads DFQATT; CDR2 reads SNEGSKA (reference sequence). CDR3 loop: CSAFRTSGSTDTQYF. The CDR3 DNA reads TGCAGTGCTTTTCGGACTAGCGGGTCGACAGATACGCAGTATTTT.

This chain links TRBV12-3 or TRBV12-4 with TRBJ1-1; a possible D gene is TRBD1 (5 bases). Trimming took off 3 bases at V and 10 bases at J, with 12 bases between the two ends. The CDR3 runs 12 residues. The CDR3 protein is CASSFGGFVAFF. DNA for the CDR3: TGTGCCAGCAGTTTTGGGGGTTTTGTAGCTTTCTTT.

There are a few counts of this clonotype. CDR3 sequence (DNA): TGTGCCAGCAGATTACAGCTTTCTAACTATGGCTACACCTTC. Translation gives CASRLQLSNYGYTF. V gene TRBV25-1 combines with J gene TRBJ1-2; D is unclear. Deletions cut 6 bases from V and 0 bases from J, with 11 bases between. Germline CDR1 MGHDK, CDR2 SYGVNS. The length of the CDR3 is 14 residues.

V usage is TRBV12-3 or TRBV12-4 and J usage is TRBJ2-7, with a weak D call TRBD1 (5 bases). V lost 5 bases to trimming and J lost 2 bases, with 10 bases between them. This CDR3 is built from 13 residues. The CDR3 sequence is CASSIREAYEQYF. The CDR3, as DNA: TGTGCCAGCAGTATCAGGGAAGCCTACGAGCAGTACTTC.

This chain joins TRBV7-2 and TRBJ1-1; D gene uncertain. Germline lookup yields CDR1 SGHTA and CDR2 FQGNSA. CDR3 length: 13 amino acids. V was pared by 6 bases and J by 4 bases, with 12 bases between. The CDR3 DNA is TGTGCCAGCAGTAACGGACCCAGCACTGAAGCTTTCTTT. Translated: CASSNGPSTEAFF.

This clonotype was counted between two and nine times. This chain links TRBV20-1 with TRBJ1-5, with D possibly matching TRBD1 (5 bases). Germline V gene data show CDR1 as DFQATT and CDR2 as SNEGSKA (reference sequence). Trimming removed 3 bases at V and 9 bases at J, with 18 bases between. The CDR3 is made up of 14 amino acids. CDR3 in DNA: TGCAGTGCTAGCCAATCAGGGTTGGTTTGGCCCCAGCATTTT. Protein product: CSASQSGLVWPQHF.

Ten or more counts support this clonotype. The chain combines TRBV20-1 with TRBJ1-4, with 8 bases lining up with TRBD1. The CDR3 covers 13 residues. V was clipped by 3 bases and J by 4 bases; unmatched bases: 1. CDR1 and CDR2 (germline): DFQATT, SNEGSKA (reference sequence). The CDR3 loop reads CSARDRVNEKLFF. DNA for the CDR3: TGCAGTGCTAGGGACAGGGTTAATGAAAAACTGTTTTTT.